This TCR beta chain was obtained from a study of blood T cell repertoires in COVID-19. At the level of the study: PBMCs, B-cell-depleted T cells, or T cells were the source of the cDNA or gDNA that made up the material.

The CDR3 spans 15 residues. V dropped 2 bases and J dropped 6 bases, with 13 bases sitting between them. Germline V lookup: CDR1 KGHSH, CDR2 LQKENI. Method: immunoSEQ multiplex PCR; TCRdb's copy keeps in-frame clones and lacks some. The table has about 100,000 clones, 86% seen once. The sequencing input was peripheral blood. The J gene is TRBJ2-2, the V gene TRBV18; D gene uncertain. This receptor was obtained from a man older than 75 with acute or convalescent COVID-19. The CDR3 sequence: CASSPEVVSAGELFF. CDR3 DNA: TGTGCCAGCTCACCAGAGGTAGTGTCAGCCGGGGAGCTGTTTTTT. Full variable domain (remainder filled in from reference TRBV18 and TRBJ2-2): NAGVMQNPRHLVRRRGQEARLRCSPMKGHSHVYWYRQLPEEGLKFMVYLQKENIIDESGMPKERFSAEFPKEGPSILRIQQVVRGDSAAYFCASSPEVVSAGELFFGEGSRLTVL.